The 2 T cell receptor beta chains below all came from one sample that was sequenced in a study of HIV-infected children after antiretroviral therapy interruption. A 3' RACE protocol on RNA, with unique molecular identifiers, produced the TCR library. TCRdb re-analysed the 3' RACE reads in MiXCR, keeping a single row per CDR3 protein. The table has about 89,000 distinct CDR3 sequences, around 6.9% seen once. Treatment indicated: PENTA 11 planned treatment interruption arm or continuous ART arm. The sample here was CD45RA+ CD4+ T cells from PBMCs, pooled from several time points, taken from a donor given antiretroviral therapy, either interrupted or continuous. Subset here: naive CD4+ CD45RA+ CD45RO- T cells. The receptor set was obtained from a pool of human donors with HIV.

This clonotype has a count of ten or more. This rearrangement joins TRBV5-1 to TRBJ1-1; no clear D gene. This CDR3 contains 15 residues. Germline values: CDR1 SGHRS, CDR2 YFSETQ. With 0 bases removed from V and 4 bases from J, the gap between germline ends came to 13 bases. CDR3 DNA: TGCGCCAGCAGCTTGGTTTTGGCGTCCGGCACTGAAGCTTTCTTT. Residues: CASSLVLASGTEAFF.

This clonotype was detected a few times. This sequence joins TRBV20-1 and TRBJ2-6; no firm D call. Looked up from germline, CDR1 is DFQATT and CDR2 is SNEGSKA (reference sequence). Trimming left V 6 bases short and J 0 bases short, with 6 bases between. The CDR3 runs 13 residues. The CDR3 nucleotides read TGCAGTGCAAGGTACTCTGGGGCCAACGTCCTGACTTTC. Protein: CSARYSGANVLTF.